The rows below give T cell receptor beta chains drawn from one sample of a study of OX40 agonist ivuxolimab in advanced cancers. Method: immunoSEQ multiplex PCR; TCRdb's copy keeps in-frame clones and lacks some. The sample has fewer than 85,000 clones; about 86% are singletons. The sequenced sample was CD4+ or CD8+ T cells sorted from blood, obtained in a trial of the OX40 agonist ivuxolimab. The receptors were gathered from an adult with an advanced solid tumor such as melanoma, head and neck, liver or kidney cancer. CDR3s include the opening cysteine and the closing phenylalanine or tryptophan. The D gene is left open where the match is weak. Rows may omit the clone size; those that give it use once, few, many or a size class.

V,J,D,size,DNA,CDR3
TRBV5-1,TRBJ2-3,.,.,TGCGCCAGCAGCCCCCAAGCTGCAACAGATACGCAGTATTTT,CASSPQAATDTQYF
TRBV27,TRBJ2-7,TRBD1,.,TGTGCCAGCAGACTGGGGACAGAGAAAACCTACGAGCAGTACTTC,CASRLGTEKTYEQYF
TRBV18,TRBJ2-7,TRBD1,.,TGTGCCAGCTCAGTACAGGGGACGTCCTACGAGCAGTACTTC,CASSVQGTSYEQYF
TRBV6-6,TRBJ1-3,.,.,TGTGCCAGCAGCCCGGGACAAAACTCTGGAAACACCATATATTTT,CASSPGQNSGNTIYF
TRBV7-9,TRBJ2-5,TRBD2,.,TGTGCCAGCAGCTTAGTTAACCCCCGCGGGGGTGAGACCCAGTACTTC,CASSLVNPRGGETQYF
TRBV10-1,TRBJ1-3,.,.,TGCGCCAGCAGTAATTCCAGGAGTTCTGGAAACACCATATATTTT,CASSNSRSSGNTIYF
TRBV10-3,TRBJ2-7,.,.,TGTGCCACCCGGAGGCAACCGGACTACGAGCAGTACTTC,CATRRQPDYEQYF
TRBV15,TRBJ2-5,.,few,TGTGCCACCAGCAGAGCCTGGGGGGGGCCCCAAGAGACCCAGTACTTC,CATSRAWGGPQETQYF
TRBV5-6,TRBJ1-3,.,.,TGTGCCAGCAGCTTGTTGGACAGCCGCTCTGGAAACACCATATATTTT,CASSLLDSRSGNTIYF
TRBV2,TRBJ1-2,.,.,TGTGCCAGCAGTGAAGGGACGGCTGGCTACACCTTC,CASSEGTAGYTF
TRBV23-1,TRBJ2-5,.,once,TGCGCCAGCACCCTCGACGGGGTTTGGTACCAAGAGACCCAGTACTTC,CASTLDGVWYQETQYF
TRBV4-1,TRBJ2-5,.,.,TGCGCCAGCAGCCAAGACGTCGACCGGCTCAACTTC,CASSQDVDRLNF
TRBV27,TRBJ1-4,TRBD1,few,TGTGCCAGCACTTTTTACCCATACAGGGGGAATGAAAAACTGTTTTTT,CASTFYPYRGNEKLFF
TRBV18,TRBJ1-1,.,.,TGTGCCAGCTCATTTGGGGAGAACACTGAAGCTTTCTTT,CASSFGENTEAFF
TRBV18,TRBJ1-3,.,once,TGTGCCAGCTCGCGCGGCCGGGAGCCTGACTCTGGAAACACCATATATTTT,CASSRGREPDSGNTIYF
TRBV7-3,TRBJ2-1,TRBD2,.,TGTGCCAGCAGCCAATGGACTAGCGGGGCTTACAATGAGCAGTTCTTC,CASSQWTSGAYNEQFF
TRBV5-6,TRBJ1-2,TRBD1,.,TGTGCCAGCAGCTTGTGGAGGGACAGGGGGCGCGGGGCAGGAGGCTACACCTTC,CASSLWRDRGRGAGGYTF
TRBV27,TRBJ2-7,TRBD2,.,TGTGCCAGCAGTTTAACGGCTAGCGGGGCCTACGAGCAGTACTTC,CASSLTASGAYEQYF
TRBV5-6,TRBJ2-1,.,.,TGTGCCAGCAGCTTATTCGGCACCACAGGGAGCTCCTACAATGAGCAGTTCTTC,CASSLFGTTGSSYNEQFF
TRBV10-3,TRBJ1-6,.,.,TGTGCCATCAGGGATTCACCCCTCCACTTT,CAIRDSPLHF
TRBV6-6,TRBJ1-2,TRBD1,.,TGTGCCAGCAGCCCTACAGGGGACTATGGCTACACCTTC,CASSPTGDYGYTF
TRBV27,TRBJ2-5,TRBD2,.,TGTGCCAGCAGTCCCAGACTAGCGGGAGGGCAAGAGACCCAGTACTTC,CASSPRLAGGQETQYF
TRBV7-6,TRBJ2-2,TRBD2,.,TGTGCCAGCAGCTTAGTTTCCTTAGCGGGATCCGGGGAGCTGTTTTTT,CASSLVSLAGSGELFF
TRBV1,TRBJ2-5,.,.,TGCACCAGCAGCCAATTTGTAGCGGGGGGCCAAGAGACCCAGTACTTC,CTSSQFVAGGQETQYF
TRBV7-2,TRBJ2-3,.,.,TGTGCCAGCAGCCCGGGACGCAGCACAGATACGCAGTATTTT,CASSPGRSTDTQYF
TRBV7-8,TRBJ1-1,TRBD1,.,TGTGCCAGCAGAAAGGCACAGGGGACGGGCACTGAAGCTTTCTTT,CASRKAQGTGTEAFF